The subject of this entry is one T cell receptor beta chain. The antigen this receptor binds is unknown. Per-base quality was not reported, and no clone a single base away is much larger than it. The sample belongs to a study of cytomegalovirus exposure and HLA in healthy donors (TCRdb year 2017). With respect to the entire study: An earlier analysis of roughly 630 of the donors reported roughly 270 Gb of sequence data and 117 million unique TCR beta sequences from about 200 million T cells. An earlier analysis of approximately 500 of the donors applied high-throughput TCR beta sequencing to assess whether each TCR beta V gene segment acted as functional or pseudogenic. Every discovery cohort repertoire had been produced on one sequencing platform. A separate validation cohort of more than 100 different subjects was used in addition to the approximately 640-subject first cohort. HLA typing covered class I and class II loci at four-digit resolution. To study patterns of TCR occurrence, a later analysis re-analyzed previously published TCR beta repertoires from 600 to 750 donors and added high-resolution HLA genotyping. Of the approximately 400 genotyped donors, approximately 80% were placed in the genetic ancestry cluster associated with self-reported Caucasian donors. Four to six DR-DQ haplotypes were handled as single units for association and clustering because linkage in the cohort was strong. The study profiled the T cell repertoires of hundreds of subjects by immunosequencing and related them to cytomegalovirus serostatus. In the later analysis, no new phenotypic data were used to find candidate immune exposures; instead, reliance was placed on TCR beta sequences and their occurrence across donors. Among some 410 genotyped donors of the cohort, an average of about 240,000 unique TCR beta nucleotide sequences were sequenced per donor, roughly 18% of them non-productive. Donor age, sex, ethnicity and CMV serostatus were compiled alongside the repertoire data. In a later genetic analysis, genome-wide SNP genotypes for about three fifths of the roughly 670 donors were used, and that subset was treated as a discovery cohort. Approximately 310 gigabases of sequencing data and 70 million to 95 million unique TCR sequences made up an early release that covered fewer than 650 HLA-typed donors. The study aimed to test whether signatures of past pathogen exposure could be identified by cataloging public T cell receptors. Typing coverage differed by locus: A, B, C, DRB1 and DQB1 were typed in roughly 620-640 donors, DQA1 in approximately 520, DPA1 in some 610, and DPB1 in approximately 450. To predict cytomegalovirus infection status, the study combined high-throughput TCR immunosequencing, statistical association of individual TCRs with disease status, and machine learning.

Libraries were made using the immunoSEQ multiplex PCR assay. The multiplex PCR relied on a mix of 60 forward primers for TCR Vbeta segments and 13 reverse primers for TCR Jbeta segments. Amplification of the CDR3 region of rearranged TCR beta genes was performed with a multiplex PCR assay on genomic DNA. Amplified TCR beta libraries were sequenced as 87-base-pair reads on the Illumina HiSeq System. For the original study's pipeline: A later analysis counted some 80 million unique TCR beta chains across the 690 or so repertoires, and roughly 11 million of these chains were shared by at least two donors. To remove PCR and sequencing errors, raw reads were error-corrected and collapsed into unique sequences using a nearest-neighbor algorithm that merged closely related sequences. To assign V, D and J gene segments, CDR3 sequences were aligned to IMGT reference sequences. For a sequence to be retained, at least a six-nucleotide match to both a V gene segment and a J gene segment was required. A rearrangement counted as productive if the CDR3 had no stop codons and remained in frame with V and J, and every other rearrangement counted as non-productive. Following IMGT convention, CDR3 was defined as the stretch from the second conserved V-encoded cysteine up to the conserved J-encoded phenylalanine. The earlier analysis of 587 of the donors excluded sequences that lacked an unambiguous match to a single V gene segment. An earlier analysis of 500 to 700 of the donors classified V segments as functional when productive rearrangements were above 56.7% and as segregating when the standard deviation between donors was above 5%. A statistical classification framework was developed to diagnose cytomegalovirus status using the catalog of TCR beta chain sequences. In a later analysis, V and J genes were assigned by comparing TCR nucleotide sequences against IMGT/GENE-DB human TR gene sequences. In a later analysis, CDR3 sequences and most-parsimonious VDJ recombination scenarios were assigned using the TCRdist pipeline. In a later analysis, each TCR beta chain was defined by its CDR3 amino acid sequence together with its V-gene family, and reads without a unique V-gene family were excluded. To address suspected cross-contamination and a sequencing artifact, a later analysis removed 550 to 750 highly shared, low-generation-probability nucleotide sequences. A later analysis calculated a clonal expansion index for each public chain from normalized within-repertoire ranks of inferred template counts. In a later analysis, generation probabilities were computed using a VDJ recombination model fitted to out-of-frame rearrangements, and the results were checked against IGoR. Hypergeometric tests were used in a later analysis to score TCR-TCR, TCR-HLA and TCR-CMV co-occurrence, with a repertoire-size bias correction applied to the TCR pairs. A later analysis estimated false discovery rates by permuting HLA or CMV assignments 20 times. In a later analysis, co-occurring TCRs were grouped using DBSCAN, and TCRdist sequence similarity was added for clustering within HLA-allele-positive subsets. Repertoires with fewer than 30,000 or more than 120,000 public chains were left out of co-occurrence clustering, as were four to six repertoires with anomalous nucleotide sharing. The table comes from immuneACCESS by way of TCRdb, which keeps in-frame sequences with V and J called. Part of the clones is missing from these tables; in studies checked, under half for an unresolved V gene and the rest for unknown reasons. D and trimming were read from the DNA, whereas the V and J calls and clone size are those reported in that table. The sample table contains about 130,000 clones; only one count was recorded for 81% of them. The top ten clones comprise about 0.71% of the sample.

The study at large found these results: Compared with the 666-donor mean, donors in an Asian-associated ancestry cluster had fewer N-insertions in productive TCRs, according to a later genetic analysis. In an earlier analysis of approximately 600 of the donors, most TCR beta V segments were observed in productive rearrangements about 90% or about 30% of the time, broadly matching IMGT annotations. Most CMV-associated TCR beta chains appeared to be HLA-restricted in a later analysis, and the HLA associations seemed to be driven largely by CMV exposure. Because some donors lacked HLA typing at each locus, the association tests relied only on the typed subset. A further reported finding was that TCR beta sequences accurately predicted the HLA-A and HLA-B alleles for most subjects in the first cohort. The classifier was reported to diagnose cytomegalovirus status with high specificity and sensitivity in both the original and validation cohorts. The 87-base-pair reads could not distinguish some IMGT-functional V segments, including TRBV6-2 and TRBV6-3, so those segments were excluded. The study listed approximately 160 TCR beta chains as associated with cytomegalovirus. According to a later analysis, parvovirus B19, influenza, CMV and Epstein-Barr virus appeared linked to several top co-occurrence clusters. Across donors, most TCR sequences were observed very rarely, whereas some public TCRs were present in many individuals. When HLA alleles, especially DR and DQ, strongly co-occurred, attributing TCR associations to individual alleles was difficult. In a later analysis, HLA-associated TCR beta chains showed more clonal expansion and lower generation probabilities than non-associated chains that were equally common. Correlated functional status among segregating V segments might reflect linkage disequilibrium, but an unknown experimental factor could not be ruled out. Immune exposure information for the cohort was limited to CMV serostatus. In a later genetic analysis, a missense DCLRE1C variant was associated with V-gene and J-gene trimming of TCR beta chains, and the association was replicated in an independent cohort. Sequencing depth was assumed to be roughly uniform across donors in the presence/absence analyses, though that assumption may not hold. Because counts were too low, about 18 rarely observed V segments, including chromosome 9 orphons, were excluded from the earlier analysis of under 650 of the donors. Specific HLA alleles were associated with 16,951 TCR beta sequences at a false discovery rate of 0.05 in a later analysis. A few of the identified cytomegalovirus-associated TCR beta chains were confirmed in vitro to be specific for cytomegalovirus antigens. According to the authors, the approach could potentially be generalized to other disease states and immunological phenotypes. A later analysis found that TCR association rates varied across HLA loci, with DRB1 alleles showing the most associated TCRs and HLA-C alleles the fewest. In this cohort, only TCR beta chains were sequenced, and detectable features were limited by the absence of alpha or paired-chain data. The sequencing pipeline was judged likely to have produced a cluster of highly shared sequence variants as a technical artifact.

V trim: 3 bases; J trim: 7 bases; unmatched bases: 15. CDR1 and CDR2 (LNHDA, SQIVND) derive from the germline V gene (reference sequence). The CDR3 numbers 17 residues from cysteine through phenylalanine. Solely the CDR3 DNA is kept, with 51 bases framed from the first base. The cohort comprised 666 healthy bone marrow donors. Cohort members were all nominally healthy when sampled, although unrecorded immune exposures were likely present. The donor was CMV seronegative and belonged to the group of over 350 seronegative cohort members. Each donor provided a peripheral blood sample, and peripheral blood mononuclear cells were used for TCR beta sequencing. Genomic DNA was extracted from the blood cell samples with the Qiagen DNeasy Blood Extraction Kit.

This clonotype originated in a man younger than 35 in good health and CMV-seronegative. The chain couples TRBV19 to TRBJ2-5; TRBD2 fits 9 bases in the junction. Sequencing input: PBMCs. CDR3 reads: CASSMGAGGSLKGTQYF. The DNA reads TGTGCCAGTAGTATGGGGGCGGGGGGGTCCCTAAAGGGGACCCAGTACTTC. When the CDR3 is completed using the reference TRBV19 and TRBJ2-5 genes on either side, the full variable domain is DGGITQSPKYLFRKEGQNVTLSCEQNLNHDAMYWYRQDPGQGLRLIYYSQIVNDFQKGDIAEGYSVSREKKESFPLTVTSAQKNPTAFYLCASSMGAGGSLKGTQYFGPGTRLLVL.